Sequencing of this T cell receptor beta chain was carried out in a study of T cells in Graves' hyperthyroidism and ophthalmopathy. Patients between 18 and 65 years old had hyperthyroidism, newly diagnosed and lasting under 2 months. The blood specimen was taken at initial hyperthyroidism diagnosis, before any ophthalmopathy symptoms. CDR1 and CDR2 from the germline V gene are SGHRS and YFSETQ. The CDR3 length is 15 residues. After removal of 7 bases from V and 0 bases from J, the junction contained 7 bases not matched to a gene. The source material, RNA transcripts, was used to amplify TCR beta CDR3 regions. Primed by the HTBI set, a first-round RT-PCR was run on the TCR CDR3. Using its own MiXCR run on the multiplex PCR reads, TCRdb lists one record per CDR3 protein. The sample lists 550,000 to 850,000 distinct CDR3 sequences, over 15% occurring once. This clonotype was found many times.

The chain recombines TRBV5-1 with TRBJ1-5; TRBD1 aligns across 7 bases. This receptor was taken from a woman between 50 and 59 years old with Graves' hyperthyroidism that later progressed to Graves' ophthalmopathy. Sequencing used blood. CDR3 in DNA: TGCGCCAGCCGACAGACAGGGAATAGCAATCAGCCCCAGCATTTT. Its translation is CASRQTGNSNQPQHF. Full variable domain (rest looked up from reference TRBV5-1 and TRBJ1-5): KAGVTQTPRYLIKTRGQQVTLSCSPISGHRSVSWYQQTPGQGLQFLFEYFSETQRNKGNFPGRFSGRQFSNSRSEMNVSTLELGDSALYLCASRQTGNSNQPQHFGDGTRLSIL.